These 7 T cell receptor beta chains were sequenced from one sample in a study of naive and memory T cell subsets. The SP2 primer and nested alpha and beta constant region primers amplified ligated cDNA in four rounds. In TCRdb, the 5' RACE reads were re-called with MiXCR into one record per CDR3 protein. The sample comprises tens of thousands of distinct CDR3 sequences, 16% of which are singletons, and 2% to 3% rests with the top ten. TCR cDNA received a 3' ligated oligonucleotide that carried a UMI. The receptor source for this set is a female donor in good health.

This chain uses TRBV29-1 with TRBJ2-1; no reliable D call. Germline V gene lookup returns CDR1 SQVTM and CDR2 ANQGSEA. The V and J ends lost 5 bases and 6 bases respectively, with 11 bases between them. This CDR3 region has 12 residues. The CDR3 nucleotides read TGCAGCGTTCGAATTGTTGGCAATGAGCAGTTCTTC. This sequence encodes CSVRIVGNEQFF.

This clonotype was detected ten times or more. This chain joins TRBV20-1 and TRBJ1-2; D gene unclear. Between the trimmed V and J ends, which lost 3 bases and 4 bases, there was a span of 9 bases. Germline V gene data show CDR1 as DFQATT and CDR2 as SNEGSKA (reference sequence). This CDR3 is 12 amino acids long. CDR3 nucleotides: TGCAGTGCTAGCAGCACGACCTATGGCTACACCTTC. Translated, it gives CSASSTTYGYTF.

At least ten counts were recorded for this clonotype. The CDR3 protein is CASSETGTGNEQYF. The CDR3 nucleotides read TGTGCCAGCAGTGAGACCGGGACAGGGAACGAGCAGTACTTC. The chain joins TRBV6-5 to TRBJ2-7, with TRBD1 matching over 9 bases. This CDR3 region has 14 residues. Germline values: CDR1 MNHEY, CDR2 SVGAGI. The ends lost 5 bases at V and 5 bases at J; junction bases unmatched: 7.

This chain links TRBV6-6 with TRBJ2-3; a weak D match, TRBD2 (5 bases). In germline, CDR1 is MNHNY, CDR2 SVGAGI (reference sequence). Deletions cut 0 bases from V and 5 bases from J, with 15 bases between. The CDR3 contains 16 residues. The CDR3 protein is CASSYSPTTGIDTQYF. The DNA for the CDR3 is TGTGCCAGCAGTTACTCACCCACGACGGGGATAGATACGCAGTATTTT.

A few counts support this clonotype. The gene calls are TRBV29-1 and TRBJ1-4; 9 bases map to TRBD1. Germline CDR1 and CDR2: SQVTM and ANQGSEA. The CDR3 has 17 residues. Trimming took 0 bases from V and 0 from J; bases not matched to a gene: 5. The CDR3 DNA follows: TGCAGCGTTGAAGATTTGGGACAGGGAACAACTAATGAAAAACTGTTTTTT. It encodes CSVEDLGQGTTNEKLFF.

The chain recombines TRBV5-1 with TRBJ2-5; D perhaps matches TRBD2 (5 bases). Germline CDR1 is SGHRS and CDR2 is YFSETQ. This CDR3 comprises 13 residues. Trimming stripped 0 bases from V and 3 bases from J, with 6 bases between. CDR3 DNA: TGCGCCAGCAGCTTGGCGCGGGAAGAGACCCAGTACTTC. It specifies CASSLAREETQYF.

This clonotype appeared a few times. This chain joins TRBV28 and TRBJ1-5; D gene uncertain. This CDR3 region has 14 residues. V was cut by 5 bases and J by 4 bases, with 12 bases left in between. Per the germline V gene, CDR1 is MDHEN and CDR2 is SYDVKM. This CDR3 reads CASSPPRRNQPQHF. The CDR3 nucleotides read TGTGCCAGCAGTCCACCAAGGAGGAATCAGCCCCAGCATTTT.